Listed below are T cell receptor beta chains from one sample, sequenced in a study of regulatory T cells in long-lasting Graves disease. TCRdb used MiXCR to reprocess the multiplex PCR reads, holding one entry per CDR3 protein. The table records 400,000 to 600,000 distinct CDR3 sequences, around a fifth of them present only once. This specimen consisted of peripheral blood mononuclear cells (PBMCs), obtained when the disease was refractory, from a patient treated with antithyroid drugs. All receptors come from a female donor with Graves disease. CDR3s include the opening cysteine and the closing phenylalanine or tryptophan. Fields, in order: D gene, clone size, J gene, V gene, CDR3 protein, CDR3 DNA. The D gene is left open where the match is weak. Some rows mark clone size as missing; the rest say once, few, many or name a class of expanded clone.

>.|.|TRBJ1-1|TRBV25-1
CASSSGIEAFF
TGTGCCAGCAGCTCAGGGATTGAAGCTTTCTTT
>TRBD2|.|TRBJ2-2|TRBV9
CASSVSGASVTGELFF
TGTGCCAGCAGCGTAAGCGGGGCTAGCGTAACCGGGGAGCTGTTTTTT
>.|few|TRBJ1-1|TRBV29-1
CSVEYDGGREAFF
TGCAGCGTTGAATATGACGGAGGCCGAGAAGCTTTCTTT
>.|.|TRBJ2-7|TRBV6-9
CASSYSLGGSYEQYF
TGTGCCAGCAGTTACTCTCTGGGCGGCTCCTACGAGCAGTACTTC
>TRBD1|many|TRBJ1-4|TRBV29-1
CSVVRQGNEKLFF
TGCAGCGTTGTCCGACAGGGGAATGAAAAACTGTTTTTT
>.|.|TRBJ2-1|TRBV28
CASSLGQGNGEQFF
TGTGCCAGCAGTTTGGGGCAGGGGAACGGTGAGCAGTTCTTC
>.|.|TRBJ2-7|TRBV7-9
CASSYPGPYDEQYF
TGTGCCAGCAGCTATCCGGGACCCTACGACGAGCAGTACTTC
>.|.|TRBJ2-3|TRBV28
CASRVQPDTQYF
TGTGCCAGCAGGGTACAGCCAGATACGCAGTATTTT
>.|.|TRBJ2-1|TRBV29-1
CSADLSSYNEQFF
TGCAGTGCAGACCTGAGCTCCTACAATGAGCAGTTCTTC
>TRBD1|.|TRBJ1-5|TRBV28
CASSVQGWEGNQPQHF
TGTGCCAGCAGCGTACAGGGGTGGGAAGGCAATCAGCCCCAGCATTTT